This entry describes one TCR beta chain. Its antigen is not yet known. It has no much larger one-base neighbor in the sample; base qualities were not kept. Including the terminal cysteine and phenylalanine, the CDR3 comprises 14 residues. The kept DNA is CDR3 alone, 42 bases in frame from the first base. CDR1 and CDR2 were assigned from the germline V gene as SGHAT and FQNNGV. Library generation was performed with 5' RACE. The sample was run on an Illumina HiSeq 2500. A second PCR of about 6 to 12 cycles was run with a J-beta primer mix and a sample-barcoded 5' primer. A unique molecular identifier was introduced onto each TCR beta cDNA molecule by a template-switch 5' adaptor carrying 12 random nucleotides. Each sample yielded at least 3 million CDR3-containing paired-end reads. All of the RNA was converted into first-strand cDNA using the Mint cDNA synthesis kit, with a TRBC-specific oligonucleotide serving as the primer. Following uracil-DNA glycosylase treatment, all cDNA underwent a first 18-cycle PCR with the universal primers M1SS and BC2_uni_R. The source study handled its data this way. For normalization, 1 million high-quality reads were randomly selected from each sample, with every read carrying a distinct molecular identifier. Reads sharing molecular identifiers were discarded rather than binned into consensus sequences. MiTCR, with a Q25 quality threshold and the strictest error-elimination algorithm, was used for CDR3 identification, clonotype clustering and error correction. Lower-bound total TCR beta diversity was estimated with a nonparametric unseen species model using Euler transformation. TCRdb ran its own pipeline on the public reads, namely fastp trimming at Q25 and MiXCR clone calling, and kept in-frame beta chains. Rows are unified per CDR3 protein, each entry keeping the most common DNA and genes. The V and J calls were determined by TCRdb, not by the authors. The sample table contains roughly 730,000 distinct CDR3 sequences; only one count was recorded for about 61% of them. The top ten hold 20% to 30% of the sample.

This record comes from a study of blood T cells in healthy people across ages (dated by TCRdb to the mid-2010s). Background on the whole study: In model experiments, template switching captured about one uniquely barcoded TCR beta cDNA molecule for every two T cells. Donors were grouped into four age groups: young (average 16 years), middle-aged (around 39), aged (around 66) and long-lived (approximately 75). To avoid experimental bias, donors of different ages were distributed randomly across sequencing lanes. The study measured age-related changes in TCR beta repertoire diversity using deep sequencing normalized with unique cDNA molecular identifiers. The study analyzed two additional independent replicas of 1 million unique cDNA reads from the same blood draw for two donors, one aged 18 to 29 and one aged 80 or older. General findings and caveats noted by the study authors: Estimates of total diversity based on one million sequenced T cells were considered lower bounds and underestimates. There was a strong correlation between observed TCR beta diversity and the percentage of naive T cells measured by flow cytometry. Compared with the aged group, the long-lived group had more naive CD4+ T cells, fewer expanded clones and increased TCR diversity, suggesting age selection. Donor CMV infection status was unknown, potentially confounding age-related changes in expanded clonotypes. Observed TCR beta diversity per million T cells fell roughly linearly with age, and a significant reduction was already apparent by age around 36. Conclusive comparison of naive and antigen-experienced compartments was prevented by the profiling of bulk unsorted PBMCs.

The donors were 40 or so Caucasian individuals from Russia, aged roughly 6 to 90 years, who were systemically healthy. Each donor gave ten milliliters of peripheral blood, collected into EDTA-treated Vacutainer tubes. Ficoll-Paque density-gradient centrifugation was used to isolate PBMCs, with at least 6.5 million per sample. Trizol reagent was used to extract total RNA from PBMCs, with at least 6 micrograms per sample. For every donor, flow cytometry on a PBMC aliquot measured the percentage of naive CD45RAhigh/CD27high T cells. This receptor was identified in a middle-aged man in good health. The sample consisted of blood. The receptor chain draws on TRBV11-2 and TRBJ2-7; a weak D assignment points to TRBD1 (5 bases agree). The J call may be in error: the DNA end matches TRBJ2-1 better. The sequence in DNA is TGTGCCAGCAGCTTAGTACAGGTGGGTGCTGAGCAGTTCTTC. This translates into CASSLVQVGAEQFF.